This TCR beta chain was recorded in a study of blood T cell repertoires in COVID-19 (dated by TCRdb to 2019 to 2021). Study-wide context: Samples from collaborators originated in the United States, Italy and Spain and spanned both the acute and convalescent phases of COVID-19. The material from the prospective study consisted of cDNA or gDNA derived from T cells, B-cell-depleted T cells, or PBMCs. Deeply sampled blood TCRbeta repertoires from subjects exposed to, actively infected with, or recovered from COVID-19 were included in the dataset. The repertoires were released in a freely available public database intended as a resource for research on the immune response to SARS-CoV-2. Samples came from the ongoing ImmuneRACE study (first 160 participants) plus 1,254 subjects from 6 global collaborators. Nearly every sample came with metadata listing a de-identified subject ID, COVID-19 status, age in years and sex. Where available, HLA class I and class II types were obtained from metadata supplied by the sample provider rather than from assay-based typing. The investigation overall reported the following: Clinical and demographic metadata were provided uncurated, with the amount varying by source and participant.

Including the terminal cysteine and phenylalanine, the CDR3 comprises 16 residues. The CDR3 DNA has 48 bases and is translated from base 1. Trimming accounts for 6 bases at V and 2 bases at J, while the number of junction bases matched to no gene is 12. Via the germline V gene (reference sequence), CDR1 is SEHNR and CDR2 FQNEAQ. Participants in the prospective study were aged roughly 18 to 100 years, lived in about two dozen United States geographic areas, and enrolled through a virtual design. Cohort assignment in the prospective study relied on participant-reported clinical history from a screening survey and a study questionnaire. ImmuneRACE Cohort 3 recovered participants were defined by two consecutive negative NP/OP PCR tests, healthcare professional clearance, or symptom resolution. In the prospective study, whole blood, serum and a nasopharyngeal or oropharyngeal swab were collected from each participant by mobile phlebotomists. Prospective study participants could optionally give additional blood draws and questionnaires over an approximately two-month period. Before DNA extraction, prospective study blood samples were shipped either frozen or at room temperature.

For this clone: What this receptor recognizes is not known. No base quality values were provided; no much bigger clone lies one nucleotide off.

TCRbeta CDR3 regions were amplified from genomic DNA by means of the immunoSEQ Assay, a bias-controlled multiplex PCR. The authors' pipeline ran thus. Within the assay, amplification of reference gene primers was used to estimate how many nucleated cells each sample contained. Sequence reads were collapsed and filtered to measure the absolute abundance of every unique TCRbeta CDR3 rearrangement. For each sample, productive Simpson clonality was calculated by taking the square root of Simpson's diversity index across productive rearrangements. TCRdb mirrors the immuneACCESS table, restricted to in-frame sequences. Some clones are absent from its copies; in checked studies, under half trace to an unresolved V gene, and the reason for the others is unknown. V and J calls and clone size are those listed in that table; D and trimming were worked out from the DNA. This sample gives about 140,000 clones in total; roughly 80% of them show up just once. Approximately 6% of the sample belongs to the ten largest clones.

The sequence links TRBV7-9 to TRBJ2-5; the junction holds 7 bases that match TRBD1. The sequence came from a woman aged 45-65 years who had recovered from COVID-19. Sequencing was carried out using PBMCs or T cells enriched from blood (not recorded which). The DNA is as follows: TGTGCCAGCAGTAGAACCTGGGACAGCGCTCAAGAGACCCAGTACTTC. Protein translation: CASSRTWDSAQETQYF.